This record looks at one T cell receptor (beta chain) sequence and its context. Original data processing: From reference gene primer amplification, estimates of nucleated cell counts were derived. Only in-frame clones appear in the TCRdb table, and some are missing; sequencing was by immunoSEQ multiplex PCR. V and J calls and clone size are those listed in that table; D and trimming were worked out from the DNA. Of some 220,000 clones listed, around 80% were seen once; the top ten hold roughly 13%. The germline gives CDR1 LGHDT, CDR2 YNNKEL (reference sequence). This CDR3 is 16 amino acids long. The V and J ends lost 4 bases and 6 bases, in that order; junction bases with no gene match: 15. The data derive from a study of blood T cell repertoires in COVID-19. On the study more broadly: The United States, Italy and Spain provided the acute and convalescent COVID-19 samples. Sources were T cells, B-cell-depleted T cells, or PBMCs; the material itself was cDNA or gDNA.

The source material was peripheral blood. The receptor's source is a human donor in a cohort sampled during active COVID-19. This chain joins TRBV3-1 (or the pseudogene TRBV3-2) and TRBJ2-7; 7 bases agree with TRBD2. CDR3 sequence: CASSPVAGRQYSEQYF. The CDR3 DNA is TGTGCCAGCAGCCCGGTCGCCGGGAGGCAGTATAGCGAGCAGTACTTC.